These T cell receptor beta chains were read from a single sample in a study of CD8 T cells in Susac syndrome. TCRdb analysed the immunoSEQ multiplex PCR reads with MiXCR anew, one entry per CDR3 protein. The table records about 71,000 distinct CDR3 sequences, nearly 96% of them present only once. Sequenced material: CD4+ T cells from PBMCs. The receptors shown here come from a human donor with multiple sclerosis. CDR3s include the opening cysteine and the closing phenylalanine or tryptophan. A D gene is named only where the DNA matches it firmly. Only part of the rows carry a size: once, few, many, or a class if the clone is expanded.

V	size	J	D	DNA	CDR3
TRBV28	-	TRBJ1-1	-	TGTGCCAGCAGTTCAGCCGCGGAAAAAGCTTTCTTT	CASSSAAEKAFF
TRBV2	-	TRBJ2-5	TRBD2	TGTGCCAGCAGCCCTGGGACTAGCGGGGGGCCCGAGACCCAGTACTTC	CASSPGTSGGPETQYF
TRBV18	-	TRBJ2-3	-	TGTGCCAGCTCACCAGGGATATCCACAGATACGCAGTATTTT	CASSPGISTDTQYF
TRBV29-1	-	TRBJ2-5	TRBD2	TGCAGCGTTGGCGGGGGAGGTGGAGAGACCCAGTACTTC	CSVGGGGGETQYF
TRBV7-2	-	TRBJ2-3	-	TGTGCCAGCAGCTCGAGATCAGAAGATACGCAGTATTTT	CASSSRSEDTQYF
TRBV7-9	-	TRBJ2-1	TRBD1	TGTGCCAGCAGCTTGGGACAGGATTTTTCCAATGAGCAGTTCTTC	CASSLGQDFSNEQFF
TRBV6-2/TRBV6-3	-	TRBJ1-2	TRBD1	TGTGCCAGCAGTTACGCGGACAGGGTAGAATATGGCTACACCTTC	CASSYADRVEYGYTF
TRBV7-8	-	TRBJ2-5	-	TGTGCCAGCAGCTTAGGAGCCTCGCCGGGCAGGGATGGAGAGACCCAGTACTTC	CASSLGASPGRDGETQYF
TRBV7-2	-	TRBJ1-6	-	TGTGCCAGCAGCTTAGATTCACCCCTCCACTTT	CASSLDSPLHF
TRBV3-1	-	TRBJ1-3	-	TGTGCCAGCAGCCACCTGAGCTCTGGAAACACCATATATTTT	CASSHLSSGNTIYF
TRBV20-1	-	TRBJ1-2	TRBD1	TGCAGTGCTAGAGGAGAGGGGGCATATGGCTACACCTTC	CSARGEGAYGYTF
TRBV30	-	TRBJ1-5	TRBD1	TGTGCCTGGAGTGTAGATCGGACAGGGCCCCAGCATTTT	CAWSVDRTGPQHF
TRBV11-3	-	TRBJ2-5	-	TGTGCCAGCAGCTTAGGACAGCAAGAGACCCAGTACTTC	CASSLGQQETQYF
TRBV6-5	-	TRBJ1-3	-	TGTGCCAGTTGGACTGCCGGAAACACCATATATTTT	CASWTAGNTIYF
TRBV28	-	TRBJ2-5	-	TGTGCCAGCAGTTTACCTTCAGACAGGCAGACCCAGTACTTC	CASSLPSDRQTQYF
TRBV14	-	TRBJ1-6	-	TGTGCCAGCAGCCAAGGAAGGGAGAATTCACCCCTCCACTTT	CASSQGRENSPLHF
TRBV30	once	TRBJ2-7	TRBD2	TGTGCCTGGACTAGCGGGGCATACGAGCAGTACTTC	CAWTSGAYEQYF
TRBV12-3/TRBV12-4	-	TRBJ2-7	-	TGTGCCAGCAGTGTCCGCCTCGCCGAGCAGTACTTC	CASSVRLAEQYF
TRBV2	-	TRBJ1-1	-	TGTGCCAGCAGTCAGGGCTTTTCAGCTTTCTTT	CASSQGFSAFF
TRBV28	-	TRBJ1-5	TRBD1	TGTGCCAGCAGGAGGGGGCCGCGGGATCGACAGCCCCAGCATTTT	CASRRGPRDRQPQHF
TRBV7-2	once	TRBJ1-2	TRBD1	TGTGCCAGCAGCCGGGACAGGGGACAAACTAACTATGGCTACACCTTC	CASSRDRGQTNYGYTF
TRBV19	-	TRBJ1-5	-	TGTGCCAGTAGTCCCGGGCGGAGTTGGCAGCCCCAGCATTTT	CASSPGRSWQPQHF
TRBV29-1	-	TRBJ2-7	TRBD1	TGCAGCGTTGCGGCGACAGGGGGCTCCTACGAGCAGTACTTC	CSVAATGGSYEQYF
TRBV18	-	TRBJ1-2	-	TGTGCCAGCTCACCACCGAGCACCAGGGGACTCTATGGCTACACCTTC	CASSPPSTRGLYGYTF
TRBV7-9	-	TRBJ2-7	-	TGTGCCAGCACAGAGACCCAAGCCAGCGAGCAGTACTTC	CASTETQASEQYF
TRBV19	-	TRBJ1-6	-	TGTGCCAGTAGTATCCGACATTCCCGGAGCTCCTATAATTCACCCCTCCACTTT	CASSIRHSRSSYNSPLHF
TRBV29-1	-	TRBJ1-1	TRBD1	TGCAGCGTAGGACAGGGATCGAACACTGAAGCTTTCTTT	CSVGQGSNTEAFF
TRBV24-1	-	TRBJ2-3	-	TGTGCCACCAGTGCCCAGAGGCTCTCGGGGCGAGATACGCAGTATTTT	CATSAQRLSGRDTQYF
TRBV2	-	TRBJ1-1	TRBD1	TGTGCCAGCAGTTCAGGGGGGGCTCCGCAGGGAACTGAAGCTTTCTTT	CASSSGGAPQGTEAFF
TRBV25-1	once	TRBJ1-1	-	TGTGCCAGCACCGCCGGGGGGACTGAAGCTTTCTTT	CASTAGGTEAFF
TRBV11-2	-	TRBJ2-7	-	TGTGCCAGCAGCAGTGAGGGCGGGGACGAGCAGTACTTC	CASSSEGGDEQYF
TRBV9	-	TRBJ1-2	TRBD1	TGTGCCAGCAGCCCCCGGGACAGGGATTACTATGGCTACACCTTC	CASSPRDRDYYGYTF
TRBV28	once	TRBJ1-1	-	TGTGCCAGCAGGGCAGGCGGGGGAGCGGCTGAAGCTTTCTTT	CASRAGGGAAEAFF
TRBV29-1	-	TRBJ2-1	-	TGCAGCGTTGAAGATGATCGGAGGTCTGTTGAGCAGTTCTTC	CSVEDDRRSVEQFF
TRBV29-1	-	TRBJ1-5	-	TGCAGCACCGGCCCAGAGATCTATAGCAATCAGCCCCAGCATTTT	CSTGPEIYSNQPQHF
TRBV19	-	TRBJ1-2	-	TGTGCCAGTAGTACCCAGGCCACAACGGGTGGCTACACCTTC	CASSTQATTGGYTF
TRBV29-1	-	TRBJ2-3	-	TGCAGCGTTGTAACCAGGGGCAGCACAGATACGCAGTATTTT	CSVVTRGSTDTQYF
TRBV3-1	-	TRBJ1-2	TRBD1	TGTGCCAGCAGCCGGACAGGGGGAGGCGGCTACACCTTC	CASSRTGGGGYTF
TRBV2	-	TRBJ1-6	-	TGTGCCAGCAGCAGGGAGGCCCATTCACCCCTCCACTTT	CASSREAHSPLHF
TRBV24-1	-	TRBJ2-3	-	TGTGCCACCAGTGATAGATCAACCACCACTAAATACACAGATACGCAGTATTTT	CATSDRSTTTKYTDTQYF
TRBV29-1	-	TRBJ1-2	-	TGCAGCGTCGCCGGGGTTGCGCCTTATGGCTACACCTTC	CSVAGVAPYGYTF
TRBV12-3/TRBV12-4	-	TRBJ2-1	-	TGTGCCAGCACCACCGGGAGCGGCGGGGCGCAGTTCTTC	CASTTGSGGAQFF
TRBV12-3/TRBV12-4	-	TRBJ1-2	-	TGTGCCAGCAGTTCCGGGCACGGCTATGGCTACACCTTC	CASSSGHGYGYTF
TRBV3-1	-	TRBJ2-3	-	TGTGCCAGCAGCCAGCCTTATTCGACGGGGGCGGGCCCAGATACGCAGTATTTT	CASSQPYSTGAGPDTQYF
TRBV7-9	-	TRBJ2-7	TRBD1	TGTGCCAGCAGCAGCTTCCGGGACAGCGAGCAGTACTTC	CASSSFRDSEQYF
TRBV5-6	-	TRBJ1-5	-	TGTGCCAGCAGCTTGGGACCGCGCAATCAGCCCCAGCATTTT	CASSLGPRNQPQHF
TRBV7-2	-	TRBJ1-1	TRBD1	TGTGCCAGCAGCAAAGACAGGGGGGGTGACACTGAAGCTTTCTTT	CASSKDRGGDTEAFF
TRBV12-3/TRBV12-4	-	TRBJ1-2	TRBD1	TGTGCCAGCAGTCAGACAGGGAGTGGCTACACCTTC	CASSQTGSGYTF